The 29 T cell receptor beta chains below all came from one sample that was sequenced in a study of molecular identifiers for immune sequencing clone quantification. TCRdb independently ran MiXCR on the PCR reads; one entry per CDR3 protein. Of roughly 320,000 distinct CDR3 sequences listed, 20% to 25% were seen once; the top ten hold 0.75% to 0.85%. Sequencing used naive CD8+ T cells from blood, with Jurkat cell RNA spiked in. The subset was: FACS-sorted CD8+CD4-CCR7+CD45RA+ naive T cells. The receptors here all came from a human donor in good health. Some libraries in this study had Jurkat cell RNA spiked in.

This sequence joins TRBV28 and TRBJ1-6, with a weak D call TRBD1 (6 bases). V was cut by 4 bases and J by 6 bases, with 25 bases left in between. Germline assignment: CDR1 MDHEN and CDR2 SYDVKM. This CDR3 spans 19 amino acids. The CDR3 nucleotides are TGTGCCAGCAGTTCCGGCCCGGGACACCCCGCGGCGCCTAATTCACCCCTCCACTTT. It specifies CASSSGPGHPAAPNSPLHF. Full variable domain (outside the CDR3, taken from reference TRBV28 and TRBJ1-6): DVKVTQSSRYLVKRTGEKVFLECVQDMDHENMFWYRQDPGLGLRLIYFSYDVKMKEKGDIPEGYSVSREKKERFSLILESASTNQTSMYLCASSSGPGHPAAPNSPLHFGNGTRLTVT.

This clonotype was counted at least ten times. The chain has TRBV29-1 and TRBJ2-3; D perhaps matches TRBD2 (6 bases). The CDR3 runs 16 residues. V gave up 3 bases and J gave up 5 bases, with 21 bases separating them. Germline CDR1 is SQVTM and CDR2 is ANQGSEA. The CDR3 loop reads CSVEMAGPTWVDTQYF. CDR3 DNA sequence: TGCAGCGTTGAGATGGCGGGACCGACATGGGTAGATACGCAGTATTTT.

This clonotype was counted ten times or more. The chain is built from TRBV5-6 and TRBJ1-3, with 7 positions matching TRBD1. CDR3 size: 17 residues. J gave up 4 bases and V 1 base, and 11 bases lay outside the gene matches. Germline V lookup: CDR1 SGHDT, CDR2 YYEEEE. The chain's CDR3 is CASSLPGTDPIGNTIYF. The CDR3 nucleotides read TGTGCCAGCAGCTTGCCGGGGACAGACCCGATAGGAAACACCATATATTTT. Using reference TRBV5-6 and TRBJ1-3 for the parts outside the CDR3, the full variable domain is DAGVTQSPTHLIKTRGQQVTLRCSPKSGHDTVSWYQQALGQGPQFIFQYYEEEERQRGNFPDRFSGHQFPNYSSELNVNALLLGDSALYLCASSLPGTDPIGNTIYFGEGSWLTVV.

This clonotype was seen ten or more times. The chain has TRBV7-8 and TRBJ2-7; D might be TRBD1 (6 bases). CDR1 and CDR2 (germline): SGHVS, FQNEAQ. Trimming took off 5 bases at V and 0 bases at J, with 20 bases between the two ends. The CDR3 is 17 amino acids. The CDR3: CASSPPLTGGSSYEQYF. In nucleotides, the CDR3 is TGTGCCAGCAGCCCCCCGCTGACAGGAGGTAGCTCCTACGAGCAGTACTTC.

As for this clonotype: One base away lies a much larger clone, so this may be a sequencing read error. This is likely a read error, given that the CDR3 carries no conserved phenylalanine or tryptophan at its end. CDR3 DNA sequence: TGCAGTGCTAGAGACAGGGGGGTCGGCGAGCAGTACATC. Amino acid sequence: CSARDRGVGEQYI. The V call is TRBV20-1, the J call TRBJ2-7, with a tentative D call TRBD1 (7 bases). Germline V lookup: CDR1 DFQATT, CDR2 SNEGSKA (reference sequence). The CDR3 is 13 amino acids. V gave up 0 bases and J gave up 6 bases, with 12 bases separating them.

The J gene is TRBJ2-7, the V gene TRBV4-2; D gene uncertain. V dropped 1 base and J dropped 4 bases, with 8 bases sitting between them. Germline V gives CDR1 LGHNA, CDR2 YNFKEQ. The CDR3 runs to 13 residues. The CDR3 reads CASSQVGPYEQYF. The CDR3 nucleotides read TGTGCCAGCAGCCAAGTAGGACCTTACGAGCAGTACTTC.

Note on this clonotype: A much larger clone sits a single nucleotide away, making a read error possible. V is TRBV3-1 and J is TRBJ2-4, with 7 bases matching TRBD2. The CDR3 consists of 17 residues. Germline V lookup: CDR1 LGHDT, CDR2 YNNKEL (reference sequence). CDR3 sequence: CASSQAPSGVTKNIRYF. Here the CDR3 DNA reads TGTGCCAGCAGCCAAGCACCTAGCGGTGTGACCAAAAACATTCGGTACTTC.

This clonotype was found a few times. V usage is TRBV9 and J usage is TRBJ1-1; D not certain. Germline CDR1 and CDR2: SGDLS and YYNGEE. The CDR3 consists of 12 residues. V was shortened by 4 bases and J by 2 bases, with 6 bases between the two germline ends. The DNA for the CDR3 is TGTGCCAGCAGCCCATTTAACACTGAAGCTTTCTTT. Translating it yields CASSPFNTEAFF.

The chain is built from TRBV4-1 and TRBJ2-4, with TRBD1 as a possible D gene (6 bases). The V and J ends lost 3 bases and 0 bases respectively, with 18 bases between them. The CDR3 contains 18 residues. Germline V lookup: CDR1 MGHRA, CDR2 YSYEKL. The CDR3 is CASSHVPDSNLAKNIQYF. Written as DNA, the CDR3 is TGCGCCAGCAGCCACGTACCGGACAGTAACCTAGCCAAAAACATTCAGTACTTC.

The V call is TRBV19, the J call TRBJ2-7; tentatively, D is TRBD2 (7 bases). The CDR3 contains 16 residues. V was shortened by 3 bases and J by 0 bases, with 15 bases between the two germline ends. Per the germline V gene, CDR1 is LNHDA and CDR2 is SQIVND (reference sequence). The CDR3 nucleotides are TGTGCCAGTAGTATCGGGGGGCCGGCCAGCTCCTACGAGCAGTACTTC. It yields the protein CASSIGGPASSYEQYF.

In regard to this clonotype: Being one base from a much bigger clone, this may be a read error. The chain joins TRBV4-3 to TRBJ2-3; 9 bases are shared with TRBD2. Germline CDR1 is LGHNA and CDR2 is YSLEER. V dropped 4 bases and J dropped 1; count of bases not matched to a gene: 12. The CDR3 extends over 18 amino acids. The DNA of the CDR3 is TGCGCCAGCAGCCGAACTCCTTCACTAGCGGGCCGCACAGATACGCAGTATTTT. This translates into CASSRTPSLAGRTDTQYF.

This clonotype has ten or more counts. This sequence joins TRBV28 and TRBJ1-3, with TRBD1 matching 10 bases. Germline CDR1 is MDHEN and CDR2 is SYDVKM. This CDR3 is 11 amino acids long. V lost 6 bases and J lost 16; bases outside the gene matches: 6. The CDR3 loop is CASSPDRGYYF. The CDR3 DNA sequence: TGTGCCAGCAGCCCGGACAGGGGGTATTATTTT.

This clonotype came up many times. V is TRBV30 and J is TRBJ2-2; D remains unclear. V lost 2 bases and J lost 4, with 5 bases in between. This CDR3 has 12 residues. Germline assignment: CDR1 GTSNPN and CDR2 SVGIG (reference sequence). The chain's CDR3 is CAWSQSTGELFF. The CDR3 region has the DNA TGTGCCTGGAGTCAGTCCACCGGGGAGCTGTTTTTT.

This chain connects TRBV3-1 to TRBJ1-1; D remains unclear. Germline loops: CDR1 LGHDT, CDR2 YNNKEL (reference sequence). The CDR3 has 16 amino acids. V dropped 0 bases and J dropped 2 bases, with 13 bases sitting between them. The CDR3, as DNA: TGTGCCAGCAGCCAAGATGTGGCCGAGACAAACACTGAAGCTTTCTTT. Amino acids: CASSQDVAETNTEAFF.

Many counts were recorded for this clonotype. The gene calls are TRBV4-2 and TRBJ2-7; TRBD2 matches at 14 bases. After removal of 3 bases from V and 4 bases from J, the junction contained 2 bases not matched to a gene. Germline V gene lookup returns CDR1 LGHNA and CDR2 YNFKEQ. The CDR3 covers 15 residues. The CDR3 reads CASSHRTSGRYEQYF. CDR3 DNA sequence: TGTGCCAGCAGCCACCGGACTAGCGGGAGGTACGAGCAGTACTTC.

This clonotype was seen only a few times. This rearrangement joins TRBV20-1 to TRBJ1-2; D unresolved. Germline CDR1 is DFQATT and CDR2 is SNEGSKA (reference sequence). The CDR3 is made up of 13 amino acids. Trimming removed 8 bases from V and 4 bases from J, with 17 bases in between. Here the CDR3 reads CSRTPTGIYGYTF. DNA for the CDR3: TGCAGTCGAACTCCGACGGGGATCTATGGCTACACCTTC.

The chain uses TRBV6-2 or TRBV6-3 and TRBJ2-2; 9 nucleotides match TRBD2. Germline V lookup: CDR1 MNHEY, CDR2 SVGEGT. The CDR3 length is 17 residues. With V trimmed by 5 bases and J by 1 base, 8 bases remained unmatched. The CDR3 reads CASSPRASGMNTGELFF. CDR3 DNA: TGTGCCAGCAGTCCCAGGGCTAGCGGGATGAACACCGGGGAGCTGTTTTTT.

This clonotype was seen many times. The chain employs TRBV6-1 and TRBJ2-7; 10 nucleotides align to TRBD1. Germline V gives CDR1 MNHNS, CDR2 SASEGT. Germline trimming cut 1 base from V and 3 bases from J; bases unmatched to any gene: 0. The CDR3 extends over 14 amino acids. DNA for the CDR3: TGTGCCAGCAGTGAAGGGACAGGGGGCTACGAGCAGTACTTC. It is translated as CASSEGTGGYEQYF.

This sequence joins TRBV3-1 and TRBJ2-6; no definite D call. V dropped 3 bases and J dropped 4 bases, with 13 bases sitting between them. CDR1 is LGHDT and CDR2 is YNNKEL in the germline V gene (reference sequence). CDR3 length: 16 amino acids. The CDR3 region is CASSHPTDGGANVLTF. CDR3 nucleotides: TGTGCCAGCAGCCATCCCACGGATGGGGGGGCCAACGTCCTGACTTTC.

This clonotype was detected many times. This chain connects TRBV30 to TRBJ1-1; D is ambiguous. Trimming took 1 base from V and 3 from J, leaving 9 bases between them. This CDR3 is 13 amino acids long. CDR1 and CDR2 from the germline V gene are GTSNPN and SVGIG (reference sequence). CDR3 protein: CAWSGEGYTEAFF. The CDR3 nucleotides are TGTGCCTGGAGTGGTGAAGGCTACACTGAAGCTTTCTTT.

This clonotype was observed many times. The rearrangement links TRBV29-1 to TRBJ1-2; perhaps TRBD1 as D (6 bases). V lost 4 bases and J lost 8, with 17 bases in between. Germline V gene lookup returns CDR1 SQVTM and CDR2 ANQGSEA. The CDR3 is 13 residues long. The CDR3 coding sequence is TGCAGCGTTGTAGATGGGGGCGCGAGAGGCTACACCTTC. Protein product: CSVVDGGARGYTF.

The genes are TRBV4-2 and TRBJ2-7, with TRBD1 as a possible D gene (7 bases). Deletions cut 1 base from V and 2 bases from J, with 15 bases between. The CDR3 has 16 residues. The germline CDR1 and CDR2 sequences are LGHNA and YNFKEQ. CDR3 region: CASSQGAGQRTYEQYF. CDR3 in DNA: TGTGCCAGCAGCCAAGGGGCGGGACAGAGGACCTACGAGCAGTACTTC.

In its sample, this clonotype was seen many times. CDR3 loop: CASSLTWEDNQPQHF. For the CDR3, the DNA is TGTGCCAGCAGTTTAACCTGGGAGGATAATCAGCCCCAGCATTTT. The V call is TRBV12-3 or TRBV12-4, the J call TRBJ1-5; D call uncertain. There are 15 residues in the CDR3. Trimming removed 2 bases from V and 4 bases from J, with 12 bases in between.

In the case of this clonotype: A much larger clone sits a single nucleotide away, making a read error possible. The chain employs TRBV19 and TRBJ2-6, with D possibly being TRBD2 (6 bases). The CDR3 is 16 residues long. Germline CDR1 is LNHDA and CDR2 is SQIVND (reference sequence). As DNA, the CDR3 is TGTGCCAGTATCCCCACGAAAGGCGGCGGGGTCAACGTCCTGACTTTC. Translating it yields CASIPTKGGGVNVLTF.

This clonotype was detected many times. The chain joins TRBV6-2 or TRBV6-3 to TRBJ2-6; D is ambiguous. The CDR3 runs to 14 residues. From germline, CDR1 is MNHEY and CDR2 SVGEGT. V was shortened by 6 bases and J by 2 bases, with 8 bases between the two germline ends. In DNA form, the CDR3 reads TGTGCCAGCAGGCAGGTAGCTGGGGCCAACGTCCTGACTTTC. This sequence encodes CASRQVAGANVLTF.

This clonotype has just a few counts. The CDR3 region is CASSESTRGEQYF. The CDR3 coding sequence is TGCGCCAGCAGTGAGTCAACCCGGGGCGAGCAGTACTTC. J is TRBJ2-7 and V is TRBV10-1, with TRBD2 as a possible D gene (5 bases). V gave up 0 bases and J gave up 6 bases, with 9 bases separating them. CDR1 WNHNN and CDR2 SYGVQD come from the germline V gene (reference sequence). CDR3 length equals 13 residues.

This clonotype showed up many times. This chain uses TRBV5-6 with TRBJ2-5; maybe TRBD2 (5 bases). The V gene lost 4 bases and the J gene lost 0 bases, with 13 bases spanning the gap. The CDR3 length is 15 residues. CDR1 is SGHDT, CDR2 YYEEEE, per germline. CDR3 protein: CASSPTEEYQETQYF. DNA for the CDR3: TGTGCCAGCAGCCCTACGGAGGAATACCAAGAGACCCAGTACTTC.

This clonotype appeared many times. CDR3 amino acids: CSARTRLATDTQYF. The DNA of the CDR3 is TGCAGTGCTAGAACACGACTAGCGACAGATACGCAGTATTTT. The gene calls are TRBV20-1 and TRBJ2-3; 8 bases are a match to TRBD2. The CDR3 has 14 residues. Germline V CDR1 and CDR2: DFQATT, SNEGSKA (reference sequence). V dropped 2 bases and J dropped 3; count of bases not matched to a gene: 4.

As DNA, the CDR3 is TGTGCCAGCAGTTACTCGCAGGGGAGCGCCTACAATGAGCAGTTCTTC. Residues: CASSYSQGSAYNEQFF. V and J are TRBV6-5 and TRBJ2-1, with a weak D call TRBD1 (6 bases). V was trimmed by 0 bases and J by 2 bases, leaving 11 bases between them. The CDR3 runs to 16 residues. Germline-derived CDR1 and CDR2 are MNHEY and SVGAGI.